This is a list of T cell receptor beta chains from one sample in a study of early stage breast cancer tumors. Method: immunoSEQ multiplex PCR; TCRdb's copy keeps in-frame clones and lacks some. The sample lists some 15,000 clones; roughly 83% were seen once. The specimen sequenced was normal breast tissue next to the tumor. The receptors stem from a person aged 45-65 years with breast cancer. Both conserved end residues are part of each CDR3. The D gene is left open where the match is weak. Only part of the rows carry a size: once, few, many, or a class if the clone is expanded.

D	size	J	V	DNA	CDR3
.	.	TRBJ2-2	TRBV12-5	TGTGCTAGTGGTTTGTTGGCGGCAGGGATCACCGGGGAGCTGTTTTTT	CASGLLAAGITGELFF
TRBD1	.	TRBJ1-5	TRBV7-2	TGTGCCAGCAGCCAACAGGGGTACCAGCCCCAGCATTTT	CASSQQGYQPQHF
.	.	TRBJ1-3	TRBV9	TGTGCCAGCAGCGTAGTACAATTACCAGCAAAAAGCTCTGGAAACACCATATATTTT	CASSVVQLPAKSSGNTIYF
TRBD1	.	TRBJ1-2	TRBV6-5	TGTGCCAGCAGGAGGGGGCCGGACTATGGCTACACCTTC	CASRRGPDYGYTF
.	.	TRBJ2-7	TRBV30	TGTGCCTGGAGTAAAGACTCCTACGAGCAGTACTTC	CAWSKDSYEQYF
TRBD2	.	TRBJ2-3	TRBV6-1	TGTGCCAGCAGTGAAGCTAGCGGGAGACCAGATACGCAGTATTTT	CASSEASGRPDTQYF
.	.	TRBJ1-6	TRBV2	TGTGCCAGCAACCAGGGGTCGCACTCACCCCTCCACTTT	CASNQGSHSPLHF
.	.	TRBJ1-3	TRBV9	TGTGCCAGCAGCGTAAGCGGTGGAAACACCATATATTTT	CASSVSGGNTIYF
TRBD2	.	TRBJ2-2	TRBV4-2	TGTGCCAGCAGCCCTCTTGGACTAGCGGGAGGACTGAACACCGGGGAGCTGTTTTTT	CASSPLGLAGGLNTGELFF
.	.	TRBJ2-1	TRBV9	TGTGCCAGCAGCGTCATGTCTGGCAGCAATGAGCAGTTCTTC	CASSVMSGSNEQFF
.	.	TRBJ1-1	TRBV2	TGTGCCAGCAGTGGCTTGGCAGCGGTGGTGGAAGCTTTCTTT	CASSGLAAVVEAFF
.	medium-sized	TRBJ2-6	TRBV7-2	TGTGCCAGCACCCCACCTGGGGCCAACGTCCTGACTTTC	CASTPPGANVLTF
.	.	TRBJ2-7	TRBV11-2	TGTGCCAGCAGCTCGTTCTCTTTGGCAGGGATGGACGAGCAGTACTTC	CASSSFSLAGMDEQYF
TRBD1	.	TRBJ2-7	TRBV19	TGTGCCAGTAGTATAGGCGGGACAGGAGCCTACGAGCAGTACTTC	CASSIGGTGAYEQYF
.	.	TRBJ1-2	TRBV7-8	TGTGCCAGCAGCTTACCATCAACAGGACGGGATGGCTACACCTTC	CASSLPSTGRDGYTF
.	.	TRBJ2-7	TRBV19	TGTGCCAGCGCCAAACAGGAGGGGGCGAACTACGAGCAGTACTTC	CASAKQEGANYEQYF
TRBD1	few	TRBJ2-7	TRBV18	TGTGCCAGCTCACCCAGAGTTGGGACAGGGGCTTCCTACGAGCAGTACTTC	CASSPRVGTGASYEQYF
.	once	TRBJ1-5	TRBV10-2	TGCGCCAGCAGTGAGGGGGGGCCCTATAGCAATCAGCCCCAGCATTTT	CASSEGGPYSNQPQHF
.	.	TRBJ2-5	TRBV9	TGTGCCAGCAGCATCGGACAGAACCAGAAAGAGACCCAGTACTTC	CASSIGQNQKETQYF
TRBD2	few	TRBJ2-5	TRBV29-1	TGCAGCGTGCCCTCCCCTAGCGGCGGGCAAATTCAGACCCAGTACTTC	CSVPSPSGGQIQTQYF
.	.	TRBJ1-5	TRBV19	TGTGCCAGTAGCGATCATTGGGGGGGTATGGGGCCCCAGCATTTT	CASSDHWGGMGPQHF
.	.	TRBJ2-5	TRBV7-9	TGTGCCAGCAGCCCCCTGGGGGAGACCCAGTACTTC	CASSPLGETQYF
.	once	TRBJ1-5	TRBV6-4	TGTGCCAGCAGTGACTCAGTCAGGGCGAGCAATCAGCCCCAGCATTTT	CASSDSVRASNQPQHF
TRBD2	.	TRBJ2-5	TRBV11-2	TGTGCCAGCAGCGTGGGACTAGCGGGGGGGACTCAAGAGACCCAGTACTTC	CASSVGLAGGTQETQYF
.	.	TRBJ1-3	TRBV6-5	TGTGCCAGCAGTTACGTCTGGGGGGCCGGTGGAAACACCATATATTTT	CASSYVWGAGGNTIYF
.	.	TRBJ1-3	TRBV5-5	TGTGCCAGCAGCACCAACTCTGGAAACACCATATATTTT	CASSTNSGNTIYF
.	.	TRBJ1-2	TRBV7-2	TGTGCCAGCAGCTTAGACTCGGCAGGGTTTGGCTACACCTTC	CASSLDSAGFGYTF
TRBD1	.	TRBJ1-5	TRBV4-3	TGCGCCAGCAGCCAAGAACCTCCGGGACAGGGCTATCAGCCCCAGCATTTT	CASSQEPPGQGYQPQHF
TRBD1	few	TRBJ1-1	TRBV10-1	TGCGCCACCTCACAGGGGGCGGCCACTGAAGCTTTCTTT	CATSQGAATEAFF
TRBD1	.	TRBJ2-2	TRBV11-3	TGTGCCAGCAGCTTTGCCGGGACAGTGAACACCGGGGAGCTGTTTTTT	CASSFAGTVNTGELFF
TRBD1	.	TRBJ2-1	TRBV11-1	TGTGCCAGCAGCCGTAACAGGGGTGCTTACAATGAGCAGTTCTTC	CASSRNRGAYNEQFF
TRBD2	.	TRBJ2-1	TRBV4-3	TGCGCCAGCAGCCAAGATCCTAGCGGATACAATGAGCAGTTCTTC	CASSQDPSGYNEQFF
TRBD1	.	TRBJ2-2	TRBV4-2	TGTGCCAGCAGCCCCCGGACAGGGAACACCGGGGAGCTGTTTTTT	CASSPRTGNTGELFF
.	.	TRBJ1-6	TRBV5-1	TGCGCCAGCAGCTTGGAGACACAATATAATTCACCCCTCCACTTT	CASSLETQYNSPLHF
.	.	TRBJ2-7	TRBV6-4	TGTGCCAGCAGTGACCCCCAGCCTATGGGGTCGTGCGAGCAGTACTTC	CASSDPQPMGSCEQYF
TRBD1	once	TRBJ2-1	TRBV18	TGTGCCAGCTCATCGGGACAGGGGGCGAATGAGCAGTTCTTC	CASSSGQGANEQFF
.	once	TRBJ2-5	TRBV2	TGTGCCAGCAGTGATGCGGACTTCCAAGAGACCCAGTACTTC	CASSDADFQETQYF
TRBD1	.	TRBJ2-4	TRBV29-1	TGCAGCGTTTTACGACAGGGAAAGGGAAACATTCAGTACTTC	CSVLRQGKGNIQYF
.	.	TRBJ2-1	TRBV5-1	TGCGCCAGCAGCTTGGGCTCGATCAATGAGCAGTTCTTC	CASSLGSINEQFF
.	.	TRBJ2-3	TRBV7-2	TGTGCCAGCAGCTTTGCGTGGGGTAGCACAGATACGCAGTATTTT	CASSFAWGSTDTQYF
.	.	TRBJ2-5	TRBV5-1	TGCGCCAGCAGATTGGTACAGGCCCAAGAGACCCAGTACTTC	CASRLVQAQETQYF
TRBD2	.	TRBJ2-3	TRBV6-4	TGTGCCAGCAGTGACTCTAGCGGGGGGGCAGATACGCAGTATTTT	CASSDSSGGADTQYF
TRBD2	few	TRBJ2-1	TRBV29-1	TGCAGCGTTGAACAGGGAGGGGTTGAGCAGTTCTTC	CSVEQGGVEQFF
.	.	TRBJ2-1	TRBV7-2	TGTGCCAGCAGCTTACGGCGGGGCCTGGGTGAGCAGTTCTTC	CASSLRRGLGEQFF
TRBD2	.	TRBJ2-5	TRBV10-3	TGTGCCATCAGTGAGGCTATGGCGGGGGGGTGGGAGACCCAGTACTTC	CAISEAMAGGWETQYF
.	.	TRBJ1-6	TRBV7-2	TGTGCCAGCAGCTTTAACGCCGGTAATTCACCCCTCCACTTT	CASSFNAGNSPLHF